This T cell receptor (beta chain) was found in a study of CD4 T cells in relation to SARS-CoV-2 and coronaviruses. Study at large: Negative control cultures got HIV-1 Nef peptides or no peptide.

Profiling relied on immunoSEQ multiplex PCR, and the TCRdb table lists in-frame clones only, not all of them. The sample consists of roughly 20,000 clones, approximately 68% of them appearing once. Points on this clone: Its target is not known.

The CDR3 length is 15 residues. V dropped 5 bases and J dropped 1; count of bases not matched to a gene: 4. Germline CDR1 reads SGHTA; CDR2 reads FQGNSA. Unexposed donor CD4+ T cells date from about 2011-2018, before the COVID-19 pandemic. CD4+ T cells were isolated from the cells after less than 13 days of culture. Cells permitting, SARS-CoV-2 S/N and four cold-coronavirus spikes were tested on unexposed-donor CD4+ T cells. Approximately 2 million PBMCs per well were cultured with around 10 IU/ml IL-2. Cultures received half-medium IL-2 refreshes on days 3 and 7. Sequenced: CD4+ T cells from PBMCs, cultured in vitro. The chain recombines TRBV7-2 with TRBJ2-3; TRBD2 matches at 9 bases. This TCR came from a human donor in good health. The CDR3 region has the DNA TGTGCCAGCAGCCGCGGGGGGGTGGGCACAGATACGCAGTATTTT. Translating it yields CASSRGGVGTDTQYF.